The 16 T cell receptor beta chains in this list originate from one sample, sequenced in a study of blood T cell repertoires in COVID-19. The method was immunoSEQ multiplex PCR; TCRdb's version includes in-frame clones alone and lacks a portion of them. The sample includes fewer than 300,000 clones, approximately 90% seen only once; the top ten take roughly 1.1%. The sequencing input was PBMCs or T cells enriched from blood (not recorded which). The receptor source for this set is a woman aged 25 to 39 who had recovered from COVID-19.

The chain combines TRBV6-6 with TRBJ2-7; a possible D gene is TRBD2 (6 bases). The CDR3 is 15 residues long. Germline-derived CDR1 and CDR2 are MNHNY and SVGAGI (reference sequence). Deletions cut 0 bases from V and 0 bases from J, with 9 bases between. The CDR3 loop is CASSYSAGTSYEQYF. The CDR3 DNA sequence: TGTGCCAGCAGTTACTCGGCGGGAACCTCCTACGAGCAGTACTTC.

The chain couples TRBV4-3 to TRBJ2-2; possible D gene TRBD2, 6 bases. The CDR3 has 14 amino acids. V dropped 4 bases and J dropped 4 bases, with 10 bases sitting between them. Germline values: CDR1 LGHNA, CDR2 YSLEER. The DNA for the CDR3 is TGCGCCAGCAGCCTTGACGGGGGCACCGGGGAGCTGTTTTTT. Its protein product is CASSLDGGTGELFF.

The chain links TRBV3-1 (or the pseudogene TRBV3-2) to TRBJ1-1, with TRBD1 as a possible D gene (5 bases). Germline CDR1 reads LGHDT; CDR2 reads YNNKEL (reference sequence). The V and J ends lost 6 bases and 5 bases respectively, with 19 bases between them. The CDR3 runs to 15 residues. CDR3 region: CASRTTTGKMTEAFF. In nucleotides, the CDR3 is TGTGCCAGCAGGACAACCACAGGAAAGATGACTGAAGCTTTCTTT.

The V and J genes are TRBV6-5 and TRBJ2-7; 9 positions agree with TRBD1. Trimming at V came to 7 bases and at J to 3 bases, leaving 10 bases not matched to a gene. Germline V lookup: CDR1 MNHEY, CDR2 SVGAGI. This CDR3 contains 15 residues. CDR3 amino acids: CASKPGQGKIYEQYF. In DNA form, the CDR3 reads TGTGCCAGCAAACCGGGACAGGGAAAGATCTACGAGCAGTACTTC.

A remark on this clone: The same CDR3 can be traced to other DNA sequences in this sample. This chain links TRBV18 with TRBJ2-7; 11 bases align to TRBD1. This CDR3 has 13 residues. V trimming: 3 bases; J trimming: 6 bases; junction bases outside the gene matches: 1. Looked up from germline, CDR1 is KGHSH and CDR2 is LQKENI. Written as DNA, the CDR3 is TGTGCCAGCTCACCGGGACAGGGGGGCGAGCAGTACTTC. As protein: CASSPGQGGEQYF.

The CDR3 DNA sequence: TGTGCCAGCAGTTCCCAGGGGGCTGCCTACAATGAGCAGTTCTTC. Protein sequence: CASSSQGAAYNEQFF. The chain recombines TRBV28 with TRBJ2-1; TRBD1 matches at 8 bases. This CDR3 contains 15 residues. V gave up 4 bases and J gave up 2 bases; unmatched junction bases: 4. Looked up from germline, CDR1 is MDHEN and CDR2 is SYDVKM.

The gene calls are TRBV6-5 and TRBJ1-6, with D perhaps matching TRBD1 (6 bases). Trimming removed 7 bases at V and 5 bases at J, with 12 bases between. CDR3 size: 14 residues. Germline V gene lookup returns CDR1 MNHEY and CDR2 SVGAGI. The CDR3: CASTIQGDNSPLHF. CDR3 sequence (DNA): TGTGCCAGCACTATACAGGGAGATAATTCACCCCTCCACTTT.

The chain joins TRBV3-1 (or the pseudogene TRBV3-2) to TRBJ2-7; D may be TRBD1 (6 bases). Looked up from germline, CDR1 is LGHDT and CDR2 is YNNKEL (reference sequence). Trimming shortened V by 4 bases and J by 3 bases, and 19 bases separated the two germline ends. This CDR3 is built from 16 residues. CDR3 coding DNA: TGTGCCAGCAGCCTCCGGGACACCAGTTTTTACTACGAGCAGTACTTC. Translation gives CASSLRDTSFYYEQYF.

The chain has TRBV4-3 and TRBJ1-1, with D maybe TRBD1 (6 bases). In germline, CDR1 is LGHNA, CDR2 YSLEER. This CDR3 spans 15 amino acids. Trimming took off 3 bases at V and 1 base at J, with 12 bases between the two ends. The CDR3 region is CASSQLLTGNTEAFF. CDR3 in DNA: TGCGCCAGCAGCCAGCTCCTGACAGGGAACACTGAAGCTTTCTTT.

V and J are TRBV7-2 and TRBJ2-7; 11 bases are shared with TRBD2. CDR1 is SGHTA, CDR2 FQGNSA, per germline. CDR3 length: 18 amino acids. V gave up 5 bases and J gave up 2 bases; unmatched junction bases: 14. The CDR3 DNA reads TGTGCCAGCAGCCCAACCACCCCAACTAGCGGGAGTACCTACGAGCAGTACTTC. Its translation: CASSPTTPTSGSTYEQYF.

The chain joins TRBV27 to TRBJ2-1; 8 nucleotides align to TRBD2. Germline assignment: CDR1 MNHEY and CDR2 SMNVEV (reference sequence). V dropped 3 bases and J dropped 7; count of bases not matched to a gene: 5. This CDR3 is built from 14 residues. The CDR3 region is CASSLTSERNEQFF. CDR3 DNA sequence: TGTGCCAGCAGTTTGACTAGCGAGAGAAATGAGCAGTTCTTC.

This clone came up once. The chain couples TRBV19 to TRBJ2-5, with 10 bases that match TRBD2. The length of the CDR3 is 15 residues. V lost 7 bases and J lost 5; bases outside the gene matches: 10. In germline, CDR1 is LNHDA, CDR2 SQIVND (reference sequence). This CDR3 reads CASTNKGLAQETQYF. The DNA for the CDR3 is TGTGCCAGTACCAATAAGGGACTAGCGCAGGAGACCCAGTACTTC.

V usage is TRBV7-9 and J usage is TRBJ2-1, with TRBD1 matching 9 bases. There are 18 residues in the CDR3. Germline V gene data show CDR1 as SEHNR and CDR2 as FQNEAQ (reference sequence). Germline trimming cut 5 bases from V and 4 bases from J; bases unmatched to any gene: 15. The CDR3 sequence is CASSADRGANKGYNEQFF. CDR3 nucleotide sequence: TGTGCCAGCAGCGCCGACAGGGGGGCAAATAAGGGATACAATGAGCAGTTCTTC.

The V call is TRBV20-1, the J call TRBJ1-1; D not resolved. The germline V gene has CDR1 DFQATT and CDR2 SNEGSKA (reference sequence). This CDR3 is built from 11 residues. V dropped 0 bases and J dropped 7 bases, with 6 bases sitting between them. CDR3 coding DNA: TGCAGTGCTAGAGATCGTCTTGAAGCTTTCTTT. Amino acids: CSARDRLEAFF.

This clone showed up just a few times. The chain is built from TRBV24-1 and TRBJ2-1; 10 bases match TRBD1. The CDR3 is 16 amino acids. Losses at the gene ends were 4 bases for V and 2 bases for J; bases not matched to a gene: 4. Looked up from germline, CDR1 is KGHDR and CDR2 is SFDVKD. The CDR3 sequence: CATSERQGAPYNEQFF. In DNA form, the CDR3 reads TGTGCCACCAGTGAACGACAGGGGGCGCCCTACAATGAGCAGTTCTTC.

The chain combines TRBV12-3 or TRBV12-4 with TRBJ2-5; unclear D gene. The CDR3 is 12 amino acids. Trimming removed 3 bases at V and 2 bases at J, with 4 bases between. The CDR3 spells CASSFSQETQYF. CDR3 coding DNA: TGTGCCAGCAGTTTTTCTCAAGAGACCCAGTACTTC.